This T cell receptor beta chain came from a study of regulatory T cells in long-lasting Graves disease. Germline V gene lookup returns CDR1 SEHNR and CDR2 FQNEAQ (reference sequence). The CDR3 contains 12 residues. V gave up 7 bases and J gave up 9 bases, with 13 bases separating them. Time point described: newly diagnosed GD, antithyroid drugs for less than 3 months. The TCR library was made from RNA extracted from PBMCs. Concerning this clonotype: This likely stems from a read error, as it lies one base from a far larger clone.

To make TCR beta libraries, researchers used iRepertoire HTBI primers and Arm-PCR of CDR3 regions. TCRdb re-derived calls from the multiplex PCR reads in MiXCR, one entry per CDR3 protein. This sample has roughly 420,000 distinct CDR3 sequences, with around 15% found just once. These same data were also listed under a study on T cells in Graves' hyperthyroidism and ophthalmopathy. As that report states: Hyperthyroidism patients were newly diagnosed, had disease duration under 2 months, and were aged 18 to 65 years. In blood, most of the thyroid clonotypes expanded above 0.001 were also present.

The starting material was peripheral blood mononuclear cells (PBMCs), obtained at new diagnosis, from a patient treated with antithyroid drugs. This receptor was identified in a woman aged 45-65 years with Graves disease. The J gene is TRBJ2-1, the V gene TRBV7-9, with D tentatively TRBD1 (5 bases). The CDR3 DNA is TGTGCCAGCAACTCAAGGGGCGGTGAGCAGTTCTTC. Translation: CASNSRGGEQFF.